The rows below give T cell receptor beta chains drawn from one sample of a study of blood T cells in healthy people across ages. TCRdb processed the 5' RACE reads anew with MiXCR; each CDR3 protein has one entry. The sample holds about 680,000 distinct CDR3 sequences, 45% to 50% seen once. The sequenced sample was blood. The receptors were gathered from a woman aged 55-69 years in good health. Each CDR3 is given with its conserved first and last residue. D genes are given only for firm matches. Some rows mark clone size as missing; the rest say once, few, many or name a class of expanded clone.

J gene: TRBJ1-5
V gene: TRBV18
clone size: -
D gene: -
CDR3 DNA: TGTGCCAGCTCACCACCAGATAGCAATCAGCCCCAGCATTTT
CDR3 protein: CASSPPDSNQPQHF

J gene: TRBJ1-2
V gene: TRBV11-2
clone size: many
D gene: -
CDR3 DNA: TGTGCCAGCAGTCAGGGGCACTATGGCTACACCTTC
CDR3 protein: CASSQGHYGYTF

J gene: TRBJ2-1
V gene: TRBV27
clone size: few
D gene: -
CDR3 DNA: TGTGCCAGCAGTTTCGGTGGGGGCGATGAGCAGTTCTTC
CDR3 protein: CASSFGGGDEQFF

J gene: TRBJ2-7
V gene: TRBV6-6
clone size: -
D gene: TRBD2
CDR3 DNA: TGTGCCAGCAGTTACGGGACTAGCGGATTCTACGAGCAGTACTTC
CDR3 protein: CASSYGTSGFYEQYF

J gene: TRBJ2-1
V gene: TRBV10-3
clone size: few
D gene: -
CDR3 DNA: TGTGCCATCAGTGAGGGTAGCGGTAGAATGGAGCAGTTCTTC
CDR3 protein: CAISEGSGRMEQFF

J gene: TRBJ2-6
V gene: TRBV4-3
clone size: few
D gene: -
CDR3 DNA: TGCGCCAGCAGCCAATTCAGCCTGGGTGGGGCCAACGTCCTGACTTTC
CDR3 protein: CASSQFSLGGANVLTF

J gene: TRBJ2-6
V gene: TRBV6-6
clone size: -
D gene: -
CDR3 DNA: TGTGCCAGCAGGCCTTTACAGGGATCTGGGGCCAACGTCCTGACTTTC
CDR3 protein: CASRPLQGSGANVLTF

J gene: TRBJ2-7
V gene: TRBV6-5
clone size: many
D gene: TRBD1
CDR3 DNA: TGCGCCAGCAGCTCCCGGGACAGGGGGACCTACGAGCAGTACTTC
CDR3 protein: CASSSRDRGTYEQYF

J gene: TRBJ2-7
V gene: TRBV6-6
clone size: once
D gene: TRBD2
CDR3 DNA: TGTGCCAGCAGTTATGGATCCGCGGGGGGCTCCTACGAGCAGTACTTC
CDR3 protein: CASSYGSAGGSYEQYF

J gene: TRBJ2-1
V gene: TRBV18
clone size: few
D gene: -
CDR3 DNA: TGTGCCAGCTCGAGGCGAGACAATGAGCAGTTCTTC
CDR3 protein: CASSRRDNEQFF

J gene: TRBJ2-7
V gene: TRBV3-1
clone size: -
D gene: -
CDR3 DNA: TGTGCCAGCAGCCAAGTTGGGTCGGGACGTATTCATGAGCAGTACTTC
CDR3 protein: CASSQVGSGRIHEQYF

J gene: TRBJ2-1
V gene: TRBV5-1
clone size: once
D gene: -
CDR3 DNA: TGCGCCAGCAGCTTGGCCGGTATAGCCGGTGAGCAGTTCTTC
CDR3 protein: CASSLAGIAGEQFF

J gene: TRBJ2-1
V gene: TRBV7-3
clone size: -
D gene: -
CDR3 DNA: TGTGCCAGCAGCCATACGGGGGACTCCTACAATGAGCAGTTCTTC
CDR3 protein: CASSHTGDSYNEQFF

J gene: TRBJ2-7
V gene: TRBV3-1
clone size: -
D gene: -
CDR3 DNA: TGTGCCAGCAGCCAAGATCCCAGTCCCGAGCAGTACTTC
CDR3 protein: CASSQDPSPEQYF

J gene: TRBJ2-3
V gene: TRBV3-1
clone size: -
D gene: -
CDR3 DNA: TGTGCCAGCAGCCTCCGGACTGCTCGAGATACGCAGTATTTT
CDR3 protein: CASSLRTARDTQYF

J gene: TRBJ2-5
V gene: TRBV18
clone size: -
D gene: -
CDR3 DNA: TGTGCCAGCTCACTACGGCGAGAAGGGACCCAGTACTTC
CDR3 protein: CASSLRREGTQYF

J gene: TRBJ2-5
V gene: TRBV3-1
clone size: -
D gene: -
CDR3 DNA: TGTGCCAGCAGCCTCAGGAAGCCCTGGGGGGAGACCCAGTACTTC
CDR3 protein: CASSLRKPWGETQYF

J gene: TRBJ1-2
V gene: TRBV29-1
clone size: -
D gene: -
CDR3 DNA: TGCAGCGTTGAAGACCGGGCCTTCTCCTATGGCTACACCTTC
CDR3 protein: CSVEDRAFSYGYTF

J gene: TRBJ1-2
V gene: TRBV29-1
clone size: -
D gene: -
CDR3 DNA: TGCAGCGTTGAAAGGGAGAACGGCTACACCTTC
CDR3 protein: CSVERENGYTF

J gene: TRBJ2-1
V gene: TRBV15
clone size: once
D gene: -
CDR3 DNA: TGTGCCACCAGCAGAGATCGCGGGTTGTACAATGAGCAGTTCTTC
CDR3 protein: CATSRDRGLYNEQFF

J gene: TRBJ2-5
V gene: TRBV3-1
clone size: -
D gene: -
CDR3 DNA: TGTGCCAGCAGCCAAAGCCGGGAGACCCAGTACTTC
CDR3 protein: CASSQSRETQYF

J gene: TRBJ1-4
V gene: TRBV7-2
clone size: few
D gene: -
CDR3 DNA: TGTGCCAGCAGCGCCAACAGGTTGCCTGGAAAACTGTTTTTT
CDR3 protein: CASSANRLPGKLFF

J gene: TRBJ1-1
V gene: TRBV7-9
clone size: -
D gene: -
CDR3 DNA: TGTGCCAGCAGCTTAGGGGGGTTTGAAGCTTTCTTT
CDR3 protein: CASSLGGFEAFF

J gene: TRBJ1-2
V gene: TRBV6-6
clone size: few
D gene: -
CDR3 DNA: TGTGCCAGCAGTTACAACAGGGAAGGCGGCTACACCTTC
CDR3 protein: CASSYNREGGYTF

J gene: TRBJ1-4
V gene: TRBV13
clone size: -
D gene: -
CDR3 DNA: TGTGCCGGCGTTGATGGGGGGCGCAAGGATGAAAAACTGTTTTTT
CDR3 protein: CAGVDGGRKDEKLFF

J gene: TRBJ2-7
V gene: TRBV3-1
clone size: -
D gene: -
CDR3 DNA: TGTGCCAGCAGCCAAGCCCCGACAGGAACCTACGAGCAGTACTTC
CDR3 protein: CASSQAPTGTYEQYF

J gene: TRBJ2-6
V gene: TRBV4-2
clone size: -
D gene: -
CDR3 DNA: TGTGCCAGCAGCCCACTGGGGGGGGCCGGGGCCAACGTCCTGACTTTC
CDR3 protein: CASSPLGGAGANVLTF

J gene: TRBJ1-6
V gene: TRBV25-1
clone size: -
D gene: -
CDR3 DNA: TGTGCCAGCAGTTCCGGGGACGGAAATTCACCCCTCCACTTT
CDR3 protein: CASSSGDGNSPLHF

J gene: TRBJ1-3
V gene: TRBV14
clone size: -
D gene: -
CDR3 DNA: TGTGCCAGCAGCCAAGTTGGGGCACCGAGAAGCTCTGGAAACACCATATATTTT
CDR3 protein: CASSQVGAPRSSGNTIYF

J gene: TRBJ2-7
V gene: TRBV28
clone size: few
D gene: -
CDR3 DNA: TGTGCCAGCAGTCCTACCGGGGACACTATAATAACCTACGAGCAGTACTTC
CDR3 protein: CASSPTGDTIITYEQYF

J gene: TRBJ1-2
V gene: TRBV7-2
clone size: -
D gene: -
CDR3 DNA: TGTGCCAGCAGCTTAGTAGGAGGGGCGGATAACTATGGCTACACCTTC
CDR3 protein: CASSLVGGADNYGYTF

J gene: TRBJ2-7
V gene: TRBV27
clone size: few
D gene: -
CDR3 DNA: TGTGCCAGCAGTTTCACCAAAACTGACGGCCCCTACGAGCAGTACTTC
CDR3 protein: CASSFTKTDGPYEQYF

J gene: TRBJ1-2
V gene: TRBV27
clone size: -
D gene: -
CDR3 DNA: TGTGCCAGCAGTTTAACCGGGGTTTCACACTATGGCTACACCTTC
CDR3 protein: CASSLTGVSHYGYTF

J gene: TRBJ2-3
V gene: TRBV30
clone size: few
D gene: TRBD2
CDR3 DNA: TGTGCCTGGAGTGTACCGACTAGCTTAGATACGCAGTATTTT
CDR3 protein: CAWSVPTSLDTQYF

J gene: TRBJ2-5
V gene: TRBV29-1
clone size: -
D gene: -
CDR3 DNA: TGCGGCGGTCAGCAGGGTGGGGAGACCCAGTACTTC
CDR3 protein: CGGQQGGETQYF

J gene: TRBJ2-1
V gene: TRBV27
clone size: few
D gene: -
CDR3 DNA: TGTGCCAGCAGTTTATACGGGACAAGCTCCTACAATGAGCAGTTCTTC
CDR3 protein: CASSLYGTSSYNEQFF

J gene: TRBJ2-4
V gene: TRBV28
clone size: -
D gene: -
CDR3 DNA: TGTGCCAGCAGTCCCACTGGTTTGCGAGCCAAAAACATTCAGTACTTC
CDR3 protein: CASSPTGLRAKNIQYF

J gene: TRBJ1-2
V gene: TRBV3-1
clone size: few
D gene: TRBD1
CDR3 DNA: TGTGCCAGCAGCCAAGGGACAGGAAGGGGCTACACCTTC
CDR3 protein: CASSQGTGRGYTF

J gene: TRBJ1-1
V gene: TRBV20-1
clone size: -
D gene: -
CDR3 DNA: TGCAGTGCTAGAGACGAAATTGAAGCTTTCTTT
CDR3 protein: CSARDEIEAFF

J gene: TRBJ2-7
V gene: TRBV5-1
clone size: -
D gene: -
CDR3 DNA: TGCGCCAGCGGGGCAGGTAGCTCGGACGAGCAGTACTTC
CDR3 protein: CASGAGSSDEQYF

J gene: TRBJ2-3
V gene: TRBV5-1
clone size: few
D gene: TRBD1
CDR3 DNA: TGCGCCAGCAGCCCCGGACAGGGGTGGGATACGCAGTATTTT
CDR3 protein: CASSPGQGWDTQYF

J gene: TRBJ2-7
V gene: TRBV7-9
clone size: -
D gene: TRBD2
CDR3 DNA: TGTGCCAGCAGCTTAATTCGATCCCTAGCGGGAGTCGAGCAGTACTTC
CDR3 protein: CASSLIRSLAGVEQYF

J gene: TRBJ2-2
V gene: TRBV4-3
clone size: -
D gene: TRBD2
CDR3 DNA: TGCGCCAGCAGCCAAGATACGGGAGGTTTAACCGGGGAGCTGTTTTTT
CDR3 protein: CASSQDTGGLTGELFF

J gene: TRBJ2-7
V gene: TRBV20-1
clone size: -
D gene: TRBD2
CDR3 DNA: TGCAGTGCTAGAGTTCTAGCGGGACCGCGGGAGCAGTACTTC
CDR3 protein: CSARVLAGPREQYF

J gene: TRBJ1-2
V gene: TRBV20-1
clone size: many
D gene: TRBD1
CDR3 DNA: TGCAGTGCTAGAGACCCCGAAGGGGGCGGCTATGGCTACACCTTC
CDR3 protein: CSARDPEGGGYGYTF

J gene: TRBJ1-1
V gene: TRBV12-3/TRBV12-4
clone size: -
D gene: -
CDR3 DNA: TGTGCCAGCAGGCCAATGGTGAGCACTGAAGCTTTCTTT
CDR3 protein: CASRPMVSTEAFF

J gene: TRBJ2-2
V gene: TRBV4-3
clone size: -
D gene: -
CDR3 DNA: TGCGCCAGCAGCCAAGTCCCGGGAACGGGTTCCGGGGAGCTGTTTTTT
CDR3 protein: CASSQVPGTGSGELFF

J gene: TRBJ2-2
V gene: TRBV6-5
clone size: -
D gene: -
CDR3 DNA: TGTGCCAGCAGATCCCGAGGCGGTGGTGGGGAGCTGTTTTTT
CDR3 protein: CASRSRGGGGELFF

J gene: TRBJ2-4
V gene: TRBV24-1
clone size: -
D gene: -
CDR3 DNA: TGTGCCACCAGTGATTTCCGGGACTCGTCCGGGCAGTACTTC
CDR3 protein: CATSDFRDSSGQYF

J gene: TRBJ2-1
V gene: TRBV4-3
clone size: -
D gene: TRBD2
CDR3 DNA: TGCGCCAGCAGCCAAGATGGTCGTGGCGGGAGTTACAATGAGCAGTTCTTC
CDR3 protein: CASSQDGRGGSYNEQFF

J gene: TRBJ2-3
V gene: TRBV5-5
clone size: -
D gene: TRBD2
CDR3 DNA: TGTGCCAGCAGCAATACGGCGGGAGCAGATACGCAGTATTTT
CDR3 protein: CASSNTAGADTQYF

J gene: TRBJ2-3
V gene: TRBV5-1
clone size: -
D gene: -
CDR3 DNA: TGCGCCAGCAGCTCACAGCAACTCACAGATACGCAGTATTTT
CDR3 protein: CASSSQQLTDTQYF

J gene: TRBJ2-7
V gene: TRBV6-1
clone size: -
D gene: TRBD1
CDR3 DNA: TGTGCCAGCAGTAGTGACAGGGGGCCTTTTGCCTCCTACGAGCAGTACTTC
CDR3 protein: CASSSDRGPFASYEQYF

J gene: TRBJ2-1
V gene: TRBV5-1
clone size: -
D gene: TRBD2
CDR3 DNA: TGCGCCAGCAGTCTAGCGGGAGCTACGAACAATGAGCAGTTCTTC
CDR3 protein: CASSLAGATNNEQFF